The 16 T cell receptor beta chains given below trace back to one sample, sequenced in a study of T cell clonotyping in hematopoietic cell transplantation. Repertoires were generated with immunoSEQ multiplex PCR, while TCRdb's copy carries only in-frame clones and drops some. The sample records 10,000 to 15,000 clones, approximately 67% being singletons. Sequenced here: peripheral blood mononuclear cells, sampled 180 days after allogeneic stem cell transplant. These receptors were taken from a male patient aged 55 to 69 who had an allogeneic stem cell transplant from an unrelated donor, so the T cells may come from the graft donor. Some clones in this sample may be carry-over from other donors' samples.

This chain uses TRBV7-6 with TRBJ2-7; D assignment may be TRBD1 or TRBD2 (5 bases each). The CDR3 covers 13 residues. Trimming shortened V by 6 bases and J by 0 bases, and 9 bases separated the two germline ends. Looked up from germline, CDR1 is SGHVS and CDR2 is FNYEAQ. The CDR3 protein is CASSGGNSYEQYF. The DNA for the CDR3 is TGTGCCAGCAGTGGGGGTAACTCCTACGAGCAGTACTTC. The full variable domain, in which reference TRBV7-6 and TRBJ2-7 provide the parts outside the CDR3, is GAGVSQSPRYKVTKRGQDVALRCDPISGHVSLYWYRQALGQGPEFLTYFNYEAQQDKSGLPNDRFSAERPEGSISTLTIQRTEQRDSAMYRCASSGGNSYEQYFGPGTRLTVT.

In its sample, this clone was seen a few times. CDR3 protein: CASKQQQGGNQPQHF. The CDR3 DNA is TGTGCCAGTAAGCAACAACAGGGTGGCAATCAGCCCCAGCATTTT. The V gene is TRBV19, the J gene TRBJ1-5; D is possibly TRBD1 (6 bases). The CDR3 spans 15 residues. V lost 7 bases, J lost 2 bases, and 15 bases lay in between. Germline V gene data show CDR1 as LNHDA and CDR2 as SQIVND (reference sequence).

This clone showed up just a few times. The DNA for the CDR3 is TGTGCCAGCAGTGAAGGGGGGAGCGGCTACACCTTC. Its translation: CASSEGGSGYTF. The chain couples TRBV25-1 to TRBJ1-2, with a tentative D call TRBD1 (5 bases). The CDR3 has 12 residues. Germline loops: CDR1 MGHDK, CDR2 SYGVNS. The V end was cut by 2 bases, the J end by 8 bases, with 9 bases between.

Judged by abundance, this clone is medium-sized. V gene TRBV13 combines with J gene TRBJ2-6, with D possibly matching TRBD1 (6 bases). This CDR3 contains 17 residues. V was clipped by 0 bases and J by 0 bases, with 9 bases between them. Looked up from germline, CDR1 is PRHDT and CDR2 is FYEKMQ (reference sequence). The CDR3 region has the DNA TGTGCCAGCAGCTTAGGCAGGGGAATCTCTGGGGCCAACGTCCTGACTTTC. It specifies CASSLGRGISGANVLTF.

Notes on this clone: An end of the junction does not agree with germline; a read error may underlie this. The CDR3 protein is CASSDPHRRGDYEQYF. For the CDR3, the DNA is TGCGCCAGCAGTGATCCCCATAGGCGGGGGGACTACGAGCAGTACTTC. The chain has TRBV2 and TRBJ2-7, with 8 nucleotides matching TRBD2. Germline V lookup: CDR1 SNHLY, CDR2 FYNNEI. CDR3 length: 16 amino acids.

This sequence joins TRBV2 and TRBJ1-2, with 10 bases that match TRBD1. Germline CDR1 SNHLY, CDR2 FYNNEI. CDR3 size: 15 residues. With 8 bases clipped from V and 0 bases from J, the junction kept 6 bases outside the gene matches. CDR3 DNA sequence: TGTGCCAGCCCAGAGGACAGGGGGGCTAACTATGGCTACACCTTC. It is translated as CASPEDRGANYGYTF. Variable domain in full (rest from reference TRBV2 and TRBJ1-2): EPEVTQTPSHQVTQMGQEVILRCVPISNHLYFYWYRQILGQKVEFLVSFYNNEISEKSEIFDDQFSVERPDGSNFTLKIRSTKLEDSAMYFCASPEDRGANYGYTFGSGTRLTVV.

The CDR3 sequence is CASSSYSDQPQHF. Written as DNA, the CDR3 is TGTGCCAGCAGTAGTTACAGCGATCAGCCCCAGCATTTT. The chain has TRBV27 and TRBJ1-5; the D is unclear. The V gene's germline CDR1 is MNHEY and CDR2 SMNVEV (reference sequence). V was clipped by 5 bases and J by 5 bases, with 10 bases between them. The CDR3 contains 13 residues.

The V and J genes are TRBV30 and TRBJ1-5; maybe TRBD1 (5 bases). The CDR3 loop spans 15 amino acids. Germline-derived CDR1 and CDR2 are GTSNPN and SVGIG (reference sequence). V lost 2 bases and J lost 7, with 18 bases in between. The CDR3 spells CAWSHRIGKIQPQHF. The CDR3 DNA is TGTGCCTGGAGTCACAGGATAGGAAAAATCCAGCCCCAGCATTTT.

The chain recombines TRBV4-3 with TRBJ1-4, with 7 bases aligning to TRBD1. The germline gives CDR1 LGHNA, CDR2 YSLEER. The length of the CDR3 is 16 residues. The ends lost 2 bases at V and 1 base at J; junction bases unmatched: 4. The CDR3 bases are TGCGCCAGCAGCCAAAGCAGGGGGGTAACTAATGAAAAACTGTTTTTT. This translates into CASSQSRGVTNEKLFF.

The rearrangement joins TRBV19 to TRBJ1-5, with D perhaps TRBD1 (6 bases). This CDR3 has 15 residues. With 6 bases removed from V and 6 bases from J, the gap between germline ends came to 18 bases. The germline V gene encodes CDR1 LNHDA and CDR2 SQIVND (reference sequence). The CDR3 protein is CASRPLLGGSQPQHF. CDR3 DNA: TGTGCCAGTAGACCCCTTCTAGGGGGGAGTCAGCCCCAGCATTTT. The full variable domain, with the rest looked up from reference TRBV19 and TRBJ1-5, is DGGITQSPKYLFRKEGQNVTLSCEQNLNHDAMYWYRQDPGQGLRLIYYSQIVNDFQKGDIAEGYSVSREKKESFPLTVTSAQKNPTAFYLCASRPLLGGSQPQHFGDGTRLSIL.

In the case of this clone: One junction end disagrees with the germline gene, perhaps due to a read error. This chain connects TRBV30 to TRBJ1-1; 8 bases line up with TRBD1. CDR3 length: 16 residues. Germline V gene data show CDR1 as GTSNPN and CDR2 as SVGIG (reference sequence). The CDR3 nucleotides are TGTGCTTGGAGGACAGGGCAACCTGGTATGAACACTGAAGCTTTCTTT. This codes for CAWRTGQPGMNTEAFF.

The gene calls are TRBV4-1 and TRBJ1-6, with 7 bases aligning to TRBD1. Trimming took 0 bases from V and 7 from J; bases not matched to a gene: 12. There are 18 residues in the CDR3. The V gene's germline CDR1 is MGHRA and CDR2 YSYEKL. As DNA, the CDR3 is TGCGCCAGCAGCCAAGACGGAATAACAGGGGAACGAAATTCACCCCTCCACTTT. Residues: CASSQDGITGERNSPLHF.

This clone was seen more than once but under ten times. The junction departs from the called germline gene at one end, perhaps through a read error. This sequence joins TRBV6-5 and TRBJ1-2, with a weak D call TRBD1 (6 bases). CDR1 MNHEY and CDR2 SVGAGI come from the germline V gene. The length of the CDR3 is 14 residues. In nucleotides, the CDR3 is TGTGCCAGCAGTTTCGGCAGGGGTGTGAATGGCTGCACCTTC. Protein product: CASSFGRGVNGCTF.

V and J are TRBV6-5 and TRBJ1-6; tentative D call: TRBD1 (6 bases). The ends were cut back, 4 bases at V and 14 bases at J, with 21 bases in the middle. Germline CDR1 and CDR2: MNHEY and SVGAGI. The CDR3 loop spans 15 amino acids. CDR3 sequence (DNA): TGTGCCAGCAGTTTATCCGGGACAAGTTATCCGGCCCTCCACTTT. It specifies CASSLSGTSYPALHF.

This clone is medium-sized. The V call is TRBV25-1, the J call TRBJ2-1; the D gene is possibly TRBD1 (6 bases). CDR3 length: 15 residues. Trimming removed 3 bases at V and 8 bases at J, with 17 bases between. Germline CDR1 MGHDK, CDR2 SYGVNS. The CDR3 DNA follows: TGTGCCAGCAGTGAGCCTCTTTCCAGGGGTTATGAGCAGTTCTTC. Its protein is CASSEPLSRGYEQFF.

The chain uses TRBV19 and TRBJ2-5, with 11 positions matching TRBD2. With V trimmed by 5 bases and J by 5 bases, 10 bases remained unmatched. The CDR3 is 16 amino acids. The V gene's germline CDR1 is LNHDA and CDR2 SQIVND (reference sequence). The CDR3 loop reads CASSWLAGGPGETQYF. CDR3 coding DNA: TGTGCCAGTAGTTGGTTAGCGGGAGGGCCCGGGGAGACCCAGTACTTC. Full variable domain (rest looked up from reference TRBV19 and TRBJ2-5): DGGITQSPKYLFRKEGQNVTLSCEQNLNHDAMYWYRQDPGQGLRLIYYSQIVNDFQKGDIAEGYSVSREKKESFPLTVTSAQKNPTAFYLCASSWLAGGPGETQYFGPGTRLLVL.